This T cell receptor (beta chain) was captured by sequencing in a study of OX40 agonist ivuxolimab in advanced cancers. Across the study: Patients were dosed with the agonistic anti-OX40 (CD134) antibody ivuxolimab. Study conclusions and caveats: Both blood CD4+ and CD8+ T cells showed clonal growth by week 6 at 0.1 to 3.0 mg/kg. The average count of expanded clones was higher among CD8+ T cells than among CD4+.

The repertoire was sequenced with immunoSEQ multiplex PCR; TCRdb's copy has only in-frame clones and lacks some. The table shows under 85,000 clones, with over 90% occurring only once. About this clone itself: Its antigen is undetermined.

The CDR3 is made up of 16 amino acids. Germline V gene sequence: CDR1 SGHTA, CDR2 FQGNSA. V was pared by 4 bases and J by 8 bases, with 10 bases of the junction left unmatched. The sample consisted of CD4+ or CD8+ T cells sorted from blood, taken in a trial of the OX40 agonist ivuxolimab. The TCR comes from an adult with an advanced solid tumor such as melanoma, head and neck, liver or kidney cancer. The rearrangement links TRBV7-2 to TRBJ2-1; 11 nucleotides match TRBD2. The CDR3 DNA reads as TGTGCCAGCAGCTCAAGAAATAGCGGGAGGGCTGATGAGCAGTTCTTC. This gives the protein CASSSRNSGRADEQFF.